This TCR beta chain was sequenced for a study of blood T cell repertoires in COVID-19. As for the study in general: Sites in the United States, Italy and Spain provided acute and convalescent COVID-19 samples. PBMCs, B-cell-depleted T cells, or T cells were the source of the cDNA or gDNA that made up the material.

As processed by the authors: Amplified reference gene primers provided the basis for estimating nucleated cell counts. Assay used: immunoSEQ multiplex PCR; TCRdb lists only in-frame clones, some missing. That table gives V, J and clone size, and the DNA gave D and trimming. The sample has about 170,000 clones; approximately 86% are singletons. Germline V lookup: CDR1 SGHTS, CDR2 YDEGEE. This CDR3 spans 18 amino acids. The junction had 11 bases not matched to a gene; V was cut back by 0 bases and J by 3 bases. The receptor's source is a man aged 70-80 years with acute or convalescent COVID-19. Sequencing was carried out using peripheral blood. This sequence joins TRBV5-8 and TRBJ2-2; 7 nucleotides align to TRBD2. This chain's CDR3 is CASSLAYWASGDTGELFF. In nucleotides, the CDR3 is TGTGCCAGCAGCTTGGCCTACTGGGCTAGCGGAGACACCGGGGAGCTGTTTTTT.